This is a list of T cell receptor beta chains from one sample in a study of shared clonotypes between healthy human individuals. Data came from immunoSEQ multiplex PCR; TCRdb stores just in-frame clones and leaves some out. The table has about 690,000 clones, around 90% seen once. Sequencing was done on a sample of memory CD8+ T cells from PBMCs. The receptors here all came from a man between 18 and 29 years old in good health. Some clones in this sample may be carry-over from other donors' samples. Each CDR3 is given with its conserved first and last residue. Fields, in order: J gene, D gene, clone size, V gene, CDR3 protein, CDR3 DNA. A D gene is named only where the DNA matches it firmly. Part of the rows lack a size; the others show once, few, many or a class for expanded clones.

J: TRBJ2-3
D: TRBD2
size: NA
V: TRBV4-2
CDR3: CASSQPTSGADTQYF
DNA: TGTGCCAGCAGCCAACCTACTAGCGGAGCAGATACGCAGTATTTT

J: TRBJ2-3
D: NA
size: NA
V: TRBV9
CDR3: CASSVVGRSMSDTQYF
DNA: TGTGCCAGCAGCGTAGTTGGGAGATCGATGTCAGATACGCAGTATTTT

J: TRBJ2-2
D: TRBD2
size: NA
V: TRBV27
CDR3: CASRARTSVPNTGELFF
DNA: TGTGCCAGCAGAGCAAGGACTAGCGTACCGAACACCGGGGAGCTGTTTTTT

J: TRBJ2-1
D: TRBD2
size: NA
V: TRBV4-3
CDR3: CASSQTSGRASYNEQFF
DNA: TGCGCCAGCAGCCAGACTAGCGGGAGGGCCTCCTACAATGAGCAGTTCTTC

J: TRBJ2-7
D: TRBD1
size: few
V: TRBV7-9
CDR3: CASSPSRGPPYEQYF
DNA: TGTGCCAGCAGCCCCAGTAGGGGGCCCCCGTACGAGCAGTACTTC

J: TRBJ1-2
D: NA
size: NA
V: TRBV5-4
CDR3: CASSWDGSNYGYTF
DNA: TGTGCCAGCAGCTGGGACGGTTCTAACTATGGCTACACCTTC

J: TRBJ2-1
D: TRBD2
size: NA
V: TRBV7-9
CDR3: CASSPSGRGINEQFF
DNA: TGTGCCAGCAGCCCAAGCGGGAGGGGAATCAATGAGCAGTTCTTC

J: TRBJ2-7
D: NA
size: NA
V: TRBV29-1
CDR3: CSVMDSATSYEQYF
DNA: TGCAGCGTTATGGATAGCGCGACGTCCTACGAGCAGTACTTC

J: TRBJ1-1
D: NA
size: NA
V: TRBV10-2
CDR3: CASSPLDQPTEAFF
DNA: TGCGCCAGCAGTCCCTTGGACCAACCCACTGAAGCTTTCTTT

J: TRBJ2-4
D: NA
size: once
V: TRBV9
CDR3: CASGEGLAKNIQYF
DNA: TGTGCCAGCGGAGAGGGGTTAGCCAAAAACATTCAGTACTTC

J: TRBJ2-7
D: NA
size: once
V: TRBV6-5
CDR3: CASSPASSYEQYF
DNA: TGTGCCAGCAGCCCAGCGAGCTCCTACGAGCAGTACTTC

J: TRBJ1-2
D: TRBD1
size: NA
V: TRBV7-2
CDR3: CASSLWTGGYYGYTF
DNA: TGTGCCAGCAGCCTCTGGACAGGGGGCTACTATGGCTACACCTTC

J: TRBJ1-4
D: NA
size: NA
V: TRBV7-8
CDR3: CASSFTREVGEKLFF
DNA: TGTGCCAGCAGCTTTACCAGGGAAGTAGGAGAAAAACTGTTTTTT

J: TRBJ2-1
D: NA
size: many
V: TRBV5-5
CDR3: CASSPPRAVYNEQFF
DNA: TGTGCCAGCAGCCCCCCCAGAGCGGTTTACAATGAGCAGTTCTTC

J: TRBJ2-1
D: NA
size: NA
V: TRBV4-2
CDR3: CASSQATGTFYNEQFF
DNA: TGTGCCAGCAGCCAAGCCACCGGGACTTTTTACAATGAGCAGTTCTTC

J: TRBJ1-1
D: TRBD1
size: NA
V: TRBV19
CDR3: CASSPGQGNTEAFF
DNA: TGTGCCAGTAGTCCTGGACAGGGGAACACTGAAGCTTTCTTT

J: TRBJ2-7
D: TRBD2
size: NA
V: TRBV5-6
CDR3: CASSYSQRGWYEQYF
DNA: TGTGCCAGCAGTTACTCCCAGCGGGGATGGTACGAGCAGTACTTC

J: TRBJ2-4
D: NA
size: NA
V: TRBV27
CDR3: CASSPGSNIQYF
DNA: TGTGCCAGCAGCCCGGGGTCAAACATTCAGTACTTC

J: TRBJ2-2
D: NA
size: NA
V: TRBV7-9
CDR3: CASSRQALRELFF
DNA: TGTGCCAGCAGCCGACAGGCTCTACGGGAGCTGTTTTTT

J: TRBJ2-2
D: TRBD1
size: NA
V: TRBV7-9
CDR3: CANSQMAGQGTGELFF
DNA: TGTGCCAACAGCCAAATGGCCGGACAGGGGACCGGGGAGCTGTTTTTT

J: TRBJ2-5
D: NA
size: NA
V: TRBV7-3
CDR3: CASSLTGSAQETQYF
DNA: TGTGCCAGCAGCTTAACGGGAAGCGCCCAAGAGACCCAGTACTTC

J: TRBJ2-1
D: TRBD2
size: NA
V: TRBV10-3
CDR3: CAISGGGPGSYNEQFF
DNA: TGTGCCATCAGTGGGGGGGGTCCCGGCTCCTACAATGAGCAGTTCTTC

J: TRBJ2-1
D: NA
size: NA
V: TRBV15
CDR3: CATSNHNEQFF
DNA: TGTGCCACCAGCAACCACAATGAGCAGTTCTTC

J: TRBJ2-5
D: NA
size: NA
V: TRBV7-9
CDR3: CASTGQETQYF
DNA: TGTGCCAGCACCGGCCAAGAGACCCAGTACTTC

J: TRBJ2-5
D: NA
size: NA
V: TRBV6-5
CDR3: CASSYVGVAETQYF
DNA: TGTGCCAGCAGTTACGTGGGAGTCGCAGAGACCCAGTACTTC

J: TRBJ1-2
D: NA
size: NA
V: TRBV6-5
CDR3: CASSEGEHYGYTF
DNA: TGTGCCAGCAGTGAAGGGGAGCACTATGGCTACACCTTC

J: TRBJ1-2
D: TRBD1
size: NA
V: TRBV12-5
CDR3: CASGLGLGGQGNGYTF
DNA: TGTGCTAGTGGTTTGGGACTAGGGGGACAGGGAAACGGCTACACCTTC

J: TRBJ2-1
D: TRBD2
size: NA
V: TRBV7-3
CDR3: CASSQLPGLAGVEQFF
DNA: TGTGCCAGCAGTCAACTCCCGGGACTAGCGGGGGTCGAGCAGTTCTTC

J: TRBJ1-2
D: NA
size: NA
V: TRBV9
CDR3: CASSLGTAYGYTF
DNA: TGTGCCAGCAGCCTAGGGACGGCCTATGGCTACACCTTC

J: TRBJ1-1
D: NA
size: NA
V: TRBV6-5
CDR3: CASSYSRGNTEAFF
DNA: TGTGCCAGCAGTTACTCTCGGGGGAACACTGAAGCTTTCTTT

J: TRBJ2-1
D: TRBD2
size: NA
V: TRBV19
CDR3: CASTLADSNEQFF
DNA: TGTGCCAGTACCCTAGCGGATTCCAATGAGCAGTTCTTC

J: TRBJ2-5
D: NA
size: NA
V: TRBV27
CDR3: CTSSLKKIGGTQYF
DNA: TGTACCAGCAGTTTGAAAAAGATCGGAGGGACCCAGTACTTC

J: TRBJ1-2
D: NA
size: NA
V: TRBV5-6
CDR3: CASSLGGSRGYGYTF
DNA: TGTGCCAGCAGCTTGGGAGGGAGCCGGGGCTATGGCTACACCTTC

J: TRBJ2-2
D: NA
size: few
V: TRBV4-2
CDR3: CASSQGDTPNTGELFF
DNA: TGTGCCAGCAGCCAAGGGGACACCCCGAACACCGGGGAGCTGTTTTTT

J: TRBJ2-3
D: NA
size: NA
V: TRBV19
CDR3: CASSRLRDTDTQYF
DNA: TGTGCCAGTTCGAGGTTGCGGGACACAGATACGCAGTATTTT

J: TRBJ2-6
D: NA
size: NA
V: TRBV27
CDR3: CASSFRAGANVLTF
DNA: TGTGCCAGCAGTTTCAGGGCCGGGGCCAACGTCCTGACTTTC

J: TRBJ1-4
D: NA
size: NA
V: TRBV7-2
CDR3: CASSSRAQGSNEKLFF
DNA: TGTGCCAGCAGTTCTAGGGCACAGGGCAGTAATGAAAAACTGTTTTTT

J: TRBJ1-2
D: NA
size: NA
V: TRBV6-5
CDR3: CASSETQGTGYTF
DNA: TGTGCCAGCAGTGAGACACAGGGTACGGGCTACACCTTC

J: TRBJ2-5
D: TRBD1
size: once
V: TRBV28
CDR3: CASSLAGTADQETQYF
DNA: TGTGCCAGCAGTTTAGCCGGGACAGCGGACCAAGAGACCCAGTACTTC

J: TRBJ1-4
D: NA
size: NA
V: TRBV7-3
CDR3: CASSLTGGNEKLFF
DNA: TGTGCCAGCAGCTTAACAGGGGGTAATGAAAAACTGTTTTTT

J: TRBJ2-7
D: NA
size: NA
V: TRBV14
CDR3: CASSQVVGTHEQYF
DNA: TGTGCCAGCAGCCAAGTGGTGGGCACCCACGAGCAGTACTTC

J: TRBJ1-1
D: TRBD1
size: once
V: TRBV7-9
CDR3: CASSTRQGGDTEAFF
DNA: TGTGCCAGCAGCACAAGACAGGGCGGGGACACTGAAGCTTTCTTT

J: TRBJ2-7
D: TRBD1
size: NA
V: TRBV2
CDR3: CARQGQGALNEQYF
DNA: TGTGCCAGGCAGGGACAGGGGGCTTTAAACGAGCAGTACTTC

J: TRBJ2-1
D: NA
size: NA
V: TRBV7-3
CDR3: CASSFQGNEQFF
DNA: TGTGCCAGCAGTTTTCAGGGGAATGAGCAGTTCTTC

J: TRBJ2-4
D: NA
size: NA
V: TRBV2
CDR3: CASGKNIQYF
DNA: TGTGCCAGCGGCAAAAACATTCAGTACTTC

J: TRBJ2-1
D: TRBD2
size: NA
V: TRBV7-9
CDR3: CASSPGPYLREGNEQFF
DNA: TGTGCCAGCAGCCCGGGCCCTTATTTGCGGGAGGGGAATGAGCAGTTCTTC

J: TRBJ2-1
D: TRBD2
size: NA
V: TRBV5-4
CDR3: CASSPQAGEGYNEQFF
DNA: TGTGCCAGCAGCCCCCAAGCGGGAGAGGGATACAATGAGCAGTTCTTC

J: TRBJ1-1
D: NA
size: NA
V: TRBV29-1
CDR3: CSVLGTSKADTEAFF
DNA: TGCAGCGTTCTCGGGACAAGCAAGGCGGACACTGAAGCTTTCTTT

J: TRBJ1-5
D: NA
size: NA
V: TRBV6-5
CDR3: CASSYSGPDQPQHF
DNA: TGTGCCAGCAGTTACTCAGGGCCCGATCAGCCCCAGCATTTT

J: TRBJ2-3
D: TRBD2
size: NA
V: TRBV19
CDR3: CASSPRGADTDTQYF
DNA: TGTGCCAGTAGCCCGCGGGGGGCAGACACAGATACGCAGTATTTT

J: TRBJ2-7
D: TRBD1
size: NA
V: TRBV7-6
CDR3: CASSPSGQGYEQYF
DNA: TGTGCCAGCAGCCCATCGGGACAGGGTTACGAGCAGTACTTC

J: TRBJ2-1
D: TRBD2
size: once
V: TRBV5-1
CDR3: CASSSPGTSGYNEQFF
DNA: TGCGCCAGCAGCTCCCCCGGGACTAGCGGATACAATGAGCAGTTCTTC

J: TRBJ2-7
D: TRBD2
size: NA
V: TRBV4-2
CDR3: CASSQDLEGLAGGEQYF
DNA: TGTGCCAGCAGCCAAGATCTAGAGGGACTAGCGGGAGGCGAGCAGTACTTC

J: TRBJ1-2
D: TRBD1
size: once
V: TRBV28
CDR3: CASSFSPGQGTSNYGYTF
DNA: TGTGCCAGCAGTTTCTCGCCCGGACAGGGGACGAGCAACTATGGCTACACCTTC

J: TRBJ1-1
D: NA
size: NA
V: TRBV7-9
CDR3: CASSLGVTTEAFF
DNA: TGTGCCAGCAGCTTGGGGGTAACGACTGAAGCTTTCTTT

J: TRBJ1-2
D: NA
size: NA
V: TRBV19
CDR3: CASSPDGAYGYTF
DNA: TGTGCCAGTAGTCCAGACGGGGCCTATGGCTACACCTTC

J: TRBJ2-1
D: TRBD2
size: NA
V: TRBV9
CDR3: CASSVALDQRDGDEQFF
DNA: TGTGCCAGCAGCGTAGCCTTAGATCAGCGGGATGGCGATGAGCAGTTCTTC

J: TRBJ2-7
D: NA
size: NA
V: TRBV19
CDR3: CASSFPGLGSYEQYF
DNA: TGTGCCAGTAGCTTTCCAGGGCTCGGCTCCTACGAGCAGTACTTC